This T cell receptor beta chain derives from a study of OX40 agonist ivuxolimab in advanced cancers. General study results and limits: Mean expanded clone counts were higher in CD8+ than CD4+ T cells. Clones of CD4+ and CD8+ blood T cells grew by week 6 at doses of 0.1 to 3.0 mg/kg.

As to this clone: Its matching antigen is unknown.

Data came from immunoSEQ multiplex PCR; TCRdb stores just in-frame clones and leaves some out. The sample comprises under 90,000 clones, around 83% of which are singletons, and around 2.1% rests with the top ten. This CDR3 spans 18 amino acids. CDR1 SGHRS and CDR2 YFSETQ come from the germline V gene. The V end lost 4 bases, the J end lost 0 bases, and 17 bases lay between the germline ends. Sequences were derived from CD4+ or CD8+ T cells sorted from blood, sampled in a trial of the OX40 agonist ivuxolimab. The origin of this receptor is an adult with an advanced solid tumor such as melanoma, head and neck, liver or kidney cancer. The genes are TRBV5-1 and TRBJ2-6; D possibly corresponds to TRBD2 (6 bases). As DNA, the CDR3 is TGCGCCAGCAGCGATACCGGGACTTCCGGCTCTGGGGCCAACGTCCTGACTTTC. Encoded protein: CASSDTGTSGSGANVLTF.